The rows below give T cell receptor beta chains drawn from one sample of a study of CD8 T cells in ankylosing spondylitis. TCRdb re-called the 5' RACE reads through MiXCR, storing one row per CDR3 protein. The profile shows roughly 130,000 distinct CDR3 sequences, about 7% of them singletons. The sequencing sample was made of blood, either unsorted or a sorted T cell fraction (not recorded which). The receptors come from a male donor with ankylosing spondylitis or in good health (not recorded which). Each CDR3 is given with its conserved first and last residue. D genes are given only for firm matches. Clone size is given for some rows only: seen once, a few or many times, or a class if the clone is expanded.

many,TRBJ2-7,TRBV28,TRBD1,CATLRDRGPLKQYF,TGTGCCACCCTGCGGGACAGGGGACCCCTGAAGCAGTACTTC
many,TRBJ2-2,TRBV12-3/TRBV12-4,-,CASSLGAGELFF,TGTGCCAGCAGTTTAGGCGCCGGGGAGCTGTTTTTT
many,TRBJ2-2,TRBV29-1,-,CSVGGRANTGELFF,TGCAGCGTGGGGGGACGGGCAAACACCGGGGAGCTGTTTTTT
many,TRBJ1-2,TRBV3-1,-,CASSPRVGQYGNYGYTF,TGTGCCAGCAGCCCCAGGGTCGGCCAGTATGGGAACTATGGCTACACCTTC
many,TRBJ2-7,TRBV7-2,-,CASSLGGVPYEQYF,TGTGCCAGCAGCTTAGGGGGCGTCCCCTACGAGCAGTACTTC
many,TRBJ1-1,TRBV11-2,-,CASTVEGVNTEAFF,TGTGCCAGCACCGTCGAGGGTGTGAACACTGAAGCTTTCTTT
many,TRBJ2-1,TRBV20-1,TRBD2,CSARDSRLAPGNEQFF,TGCAGTGCTAGAGACTCAAGACTAGCGCCGGGCAATGAGCAGTTCTTC
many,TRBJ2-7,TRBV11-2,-,CASSQGWGPEQYF,TGTGCCAGCAGTCAAGGGTGGGGTCCCGAGCAGTACTTC
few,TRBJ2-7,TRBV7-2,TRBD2,CASRPGLASYEQYF,TGTGCCAGCAGGCCGGGACTAGCCTCCTACGAGCAGTACTTC
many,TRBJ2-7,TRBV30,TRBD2,CAWSRGLAGGVEQYF,TGTGCCTGGAGCCGCGGACTAGCGGGAGGGGTCGAGCAGTACTTC
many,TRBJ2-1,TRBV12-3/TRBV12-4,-,CASSFTADIYNEQFF,TGTGCCAGCAGTTTCACCGCGGACATTTACAATGAGCAGTTCTTC
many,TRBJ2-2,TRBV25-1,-,CASSALGRGTGELFF,TGTGCCAGCAGTGCCCTGGGCAGGGGAACCGGGGAGCTGTTTTTT
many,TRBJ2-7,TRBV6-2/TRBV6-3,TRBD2,CASSPYVGLAGFDEQYF,TGTGCCAGCAGCCCATACGTCGGACTAGCTGGTTTCGACGAGCAGTACTTC
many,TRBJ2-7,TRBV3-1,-,CASRLRANREQYF,TGTGCCAGCAGACTCCGGGCCAATAGGGAGCAGTACTTC
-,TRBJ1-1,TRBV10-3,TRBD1,CAISDGPGTEEAFF,TGTGCCATCAGTGATGGCCCGGGGACAGAGGAAGCTTTCTTT
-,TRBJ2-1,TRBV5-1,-,CASSLGVATYNEQFF,TGCGCCAGCAGCTTGGGGGTAGCTACCTACAATGAGCAGTTCTTC
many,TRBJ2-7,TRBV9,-,CASSVGPAGLTYF,TGTGCCAGCAGCGTGGGGCCGGCGGGACTCACCTACTTC
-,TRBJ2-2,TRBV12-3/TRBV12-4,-,CASSFGGLVGELFF,TGTGCCAGCAGTTTCGGGGGGCTTGTCGGGGAGCTGTTTTTT
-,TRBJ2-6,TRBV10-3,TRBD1,CAIRPFTGTVSSGANVLTF,TGTGCCATCAGACCTTTCACCGGGACAGTATCTTCTGGGGCCAACGTCCTGACTTTC
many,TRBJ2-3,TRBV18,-,CASSPRDTDTQYF,TGTGCCAGCTCACCTCGGGACACAGATACGCAGTATTTT
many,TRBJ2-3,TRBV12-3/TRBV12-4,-,CASSPQEGEDTQYF,TGTGCCAGCAGTCCCCAAGAAGGGGAAGATACGCAGTATTTT
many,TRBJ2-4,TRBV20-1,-,CSARVEALTKNIQYF,TGCAGTGCTAGAGTCGAGGCCTTGACCAAAAACATTCAGTACTTC
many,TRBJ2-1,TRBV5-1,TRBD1,CASRRTGLDEQFF,TGCGCCAGCAGGAGGACAGGGTTGGATGAGCAGTTCTTC
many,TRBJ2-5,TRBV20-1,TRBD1,CSAMTGEETQYF,TGCAGTGCTATGACAGGGGAAGAGACCCAGTACTTC
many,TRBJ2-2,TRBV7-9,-,CASSQARGTGELFF,TGTGCCAGCAGCCAAGCCCGGGGGACCGGGGAGCTGTTTTTT
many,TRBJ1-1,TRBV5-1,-,CASSLGSGAMPEAFF,TGCGCCAGCAGCTTGGGTTCCGGGGCAATGCCTGAAGCTTTCTTT
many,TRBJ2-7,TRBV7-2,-,CASSLAAGGTYEQYF,TGTGCCAGCAGCTTAGCGGCGGGTGGGACCTACGAGCAGTACTTC
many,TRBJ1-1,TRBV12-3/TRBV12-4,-,CASSPGQGIAEAFF,TGTGCCAGCAGTCCAGGGCAGGGGATTGCTGAAGCTTTCTTT
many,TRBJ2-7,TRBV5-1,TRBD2,CASSTGQGTSGTDGQYF,TGCGCCAGCAGTACGGGACAGGGGACTAGCGGGACGGACGGGCAGTACTTC
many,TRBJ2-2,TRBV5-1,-,CASRPDTGELFF,TGCGCCAGCAGGCCGGACACCGGGGAGCTGTTTTTT
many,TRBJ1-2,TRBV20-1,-,CSARDGPNYGYTF,TGCAGTGCTAGGGACGGTCCTAACTATGGCTACACCTTC
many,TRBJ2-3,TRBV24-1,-,CATSDFTDTQYF,TGTGCCACCAGTGACTTCACAGATACGCAGTATTTT
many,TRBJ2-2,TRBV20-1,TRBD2,CSAGTSGGSYTGELFF,TGCAGTGCCGGGACTAGCGGGGGGTCCTACACCGGGGAGCTGTTTTTT
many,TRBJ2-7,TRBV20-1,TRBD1,CSGTGGEPTISYEQYF,TGCAGCGGAACAGGGGGCGAACCTACAATCTCCTACGAGCAGTACTTC
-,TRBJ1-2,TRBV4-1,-,CASSQDQAAAYGYTF,TGCGCCAGCAGCCAAGATCAGGCGGCGGCCTATGGCTACACCTTC
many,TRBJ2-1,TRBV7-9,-,CASSLWGDEQFF,TGTGCCAGCAGCTTATGGGGCGATGAGCAGTTCTTC
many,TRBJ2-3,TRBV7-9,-,CASSLETDIPRMWQYF,TGTGCCAGCAGCTTAGAAACGGATATCCCTAGGATGTGGCAGTATTTT
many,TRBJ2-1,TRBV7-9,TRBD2,CASSSTSGGIDEQFF,TGTGCCAGCAGCTCGACTAGCGGGGGGATCGATGAGCAGTTCTTC
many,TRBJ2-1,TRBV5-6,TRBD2,CASSFLAGSYGSEQFF,TGTGCCAGCAGCTTTCTAGCGGGCTCCTATGGGAGTGAGCAGTTCTTC
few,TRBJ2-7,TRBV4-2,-,CASSPGLRVEQYF,TGTGCCAGCAGCCCGGGGCTAAGGGTTGAGCAGTACTTC
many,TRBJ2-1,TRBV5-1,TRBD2,CASSIGTSGRAYNEQFF,TGCGCCAGCAGCATAGGGACTAGCGGGAGGGCGTACAATGAGCAGTTCTTC
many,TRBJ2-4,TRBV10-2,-,CASSTSSHPPNIQYF,TGCGCCAGCAGTACCTCGTCCCACCCCCCAAACATTCAGTACTTC
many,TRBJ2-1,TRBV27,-,CASSFYNEQFF,TGTGCCAGCAGTTTCTACAATGAGCAGTTCTTC
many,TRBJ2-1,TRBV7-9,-,CASSLKGSANEQFF,TGTGCCAGCAGCTTGAAGGGGTCGGCCAATGAGCAGTTCTTC
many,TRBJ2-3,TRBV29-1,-,CSVEASADTQYF,TGCAGCGTTGAGGCTAGCGCAGATACGCAGTATTTT